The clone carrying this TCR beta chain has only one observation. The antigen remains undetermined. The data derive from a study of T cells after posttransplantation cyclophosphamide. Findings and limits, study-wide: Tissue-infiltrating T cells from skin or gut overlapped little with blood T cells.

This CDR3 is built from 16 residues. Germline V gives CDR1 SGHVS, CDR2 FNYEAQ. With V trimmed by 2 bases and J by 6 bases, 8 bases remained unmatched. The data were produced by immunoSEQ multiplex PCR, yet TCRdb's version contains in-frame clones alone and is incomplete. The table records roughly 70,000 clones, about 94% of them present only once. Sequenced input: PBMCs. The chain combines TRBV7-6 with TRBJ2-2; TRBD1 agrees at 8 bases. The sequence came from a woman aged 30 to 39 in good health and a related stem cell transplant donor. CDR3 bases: TGTGCCAGCAGCTTAAGACAGGGGTCCAGTGCCGGGGAGCTGTTTTTT. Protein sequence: CASSLRQGSSAGELFF. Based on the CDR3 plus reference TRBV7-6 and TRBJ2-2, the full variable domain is GAGVSQSPRYKVTKRGQDVALRCDPISGHVSLYWYRQALGQGPEFLTYFNYEAQQDKSGLPNDRFSAERPEGSISTLTIQRTEQRDSAMYRCASSLRQGSSAGELFFGEGSRLTVL.